This entry lists 18 T cell receptor beta chains sequenced from one sample in a study of CD8 T cells in ankylosing spondylitis. What these receptors recognize is not known. Whole-study results and caveats: Characteristic, it appeared, of ankylosing spondylitis blood was a TCR beta motif of fewer than 10 highly homologous variants.

TCRdb fed the 5' RACE reads into MiXCR, producing one record per CDR3 protein. The sample includes about 840,000 distinct CDR3 sequences, 12% seen only once; the top ten take 0.51%. The specimen was blood, either unsorted or a sorted T cell fraction (not recorded which). The origin of the receptors is a male donor with ankylosing spondylitis.

This clonotype was counted a few times. The V call is TRBV30, the J call TRBJ1-1, with D unresolved. CDR1 and CDR2 from the germline V gene are GTSNPN and SVGIG (reference sequence). The CDR3 spans 8 residues. V was shortened by 5 bases and J by 8 bases, with 3 bases between the two germline ends. CDR3 region: CAWAEAFF. Here the CDR3 DNA reads TGTGCCTGGGCCGAAGCTTTCTTT.

In its sample, this clonotype was seen a few times. This CDR3 is CSAGQGVNEKLFF. The CDR3 coding sequence is TGCAGTGCTGGACAAGGGGTTAATGAAAAACTGTTTTTT. The chain joins TRBV20-1 to TRBJ1-4, with a possible D match to TRBD1 (5 bases). Germline V gene data show CDR1 as DFQATT and CDR2 as SNEGSKA (reference sequence). The CDR3 is made up of 13 amino acids. V was pared by 5 bases and J by 4 bases, with 11 bases between.

The V gene is TRBV20-1, the J gene TRBJ2-1; the match to TRBD2 covers 9 bases. CDR1 and CDR2 from the germline V gene are DFQATT and SNEGSKA (reference sequence). The CDR3 has 15 amino acids. The V segment lost 3 bases and the J segment 7 bases; nucleotides outside the gene matches: 10. The chain's CDR3 is CSASGGLAGLNEQFF. In DNA form, the CDR3 reads TGCAGTGCTAGCGGGGGACTAGCCGGTTTAAATGAGCAGTTCTTC.

This clonotype was counted between two and nine times. The V gene is TRBV6-1, the J gene TRBJ2-7; 8 nucleotides align to TRBD1. This CDR3 spans 13 amino acids. Looked up from germline, CDR1 is MNHNS and CDR2 is SASEGT. The V and J ends lost 6 bases and 6 bases, in that order; junction bases with no gene match: 7. CDR3 amino acids: CASSQGQEGEQYF. As DNA, the CDR3 is TGTGCCAGCAGCCAGGGACAGGAAGGCGAGCAGTACTTC.

The chain recombines TRBV6-2 or TRBV6-3 with TRBJ2-5, with D perhaps assigned TRBD1 or TRBD2 (5 bases each). CDR3 length equals 17 residues. Germline V gene lookup returns CDR1 MNHEY and CDR2 SVGEGT. V was pared by 5 bases and J by 2 bases, with 21 bases between. The chain's CDR3 is CASSDEPERGVQETQYF. The CDR3 DNA follows: TGTGCCAGCAGTGACGAACCGGAAAGGGGAGTTCAAGAGACCCAGTACTTC.

The CDR3 coding sequence is TGTGCCAGCAGCCTCGGACAGGGGCGGTTTGATGGCTACACCTTC. Translated: CASSLGQGRFDGYTF. V usage is TRBV7-9 and J usage is TRBJ1-2, with TRBD1 matching over 9 bases. Germline assignment: CDR1 SEHNR and CDR2 FQNEAQ (reference sequence). J was trimmed by 6 bases and V by 5 bases; bases with no gene match: 10. The CDR3 has 15 residues.

This clonotype was seen only a few times. The chain joins TRBV7-9 to TRBJ2-7; the D is unclear. V was pared by 6 bases and J by 6 bases, with 24 bases between. Germline loops: CDR1 SEHNR, CDR2 FQNEAQ (reference sequence). The CDR3 totals 16 residues. The CDR3 coding sequence is TGTGCCAGCAGTCTCCGCGGTGGAGAACGCTCCGGCGAGCAGTACTTC. This encodes CASSLRGGERSGEQYF.

V usage is TRBV20-1 and J usage is TRBJ1-1; maybe TRBD1 (5 bases). With 2 bases removed from V and 3 bases from J, the gap between germline ends came to 10 bases. The CDR3 is 13 residues long. The germline V gene encodes CDR1 DFQATT and CDR2 SNEGSKA (reference sequence). CDR3: CSARRQLDTEAFF. DNA of the CDR3: TGCAGTGCTAGACGACAGCTTGACACTGAAGCTTTCTTT.

This clonotype came up a few times. The chain employs TRBV15 and TRBJ2-1; a weak D match, TRBD1 (5 bases). This CDR3 has 17 amino acids. Trimming shortened V by 0 bases and J by 0 bases, and 12 bases separated the two germline ends. Germline CDR1 is LNHNV and CDR2 is YYDKDF (reference sequence). The CDR3 is CATSRDRAGPSYNEQFF. The CDR3 bases are TGTGCCACCAGCAGAGATCGTGCAGGGCCCTCCTACAATGAGCAGTTCTTC.

This clonotype has a count of ten or more. V usage is TRBV12-3 or TRBV12-4 and J usage is TRBJ1-2; tentative D call: TRBD1 (5 bases). The germline V and J ends were trimmed by 3 bases and 4 bases, with 9 bases remaining between them. The CDR3 has 13 residues. The CDR3 DNA reads TGTGCCAGCAGTTTGGGGCACGCCTATGGCTACACCTTC. Protein product: CASSLGHAYGYTF.

CDR3 sequence (DNA): TGTGCCAGCATTCTCGGACAGGGGCTATATTCTAACTATGGCTACACCTTC. Protein product: CASILGQGLYSNYGYTF. The chain has TRBV12-3 or TRBV12-4 and TRBJ1-2, with 9 bases that match TRBD1. The length of the CDR3 is 17 residues. With V trimmed by 7 bases and J by 0 bases, 12 bases remained unmatched.

The CDR3 here is CASGAGRTYEQYF. The CDR3 nucleotides read TGCGCCAGCGGGGCAGGGAGGACCTACGAGCAGTACTTC. The rearrangement joins TRBV5-1 to TRBJ2-7, with D maybe TRBD2 (6 bases). This CDR3 has 13 residues. Per germline, CDR1 SGHRS and CDR2 YFSETQ. The V and J ends lost 7 bases and 2 bases respectively, with 13 bases between them. Full variable domain (outside the CDR3, taken from reference TRBV5-1 and TRBJ2-7): KAGVTQTPRYLIKTRGQQVTLSCSPISGHRSVSWYQQTPGQGLQFLFEYFSETQRNKGNFPGRFSGRQFSNSRSEMNVSTLELGDSALYLCASGAGRTYEQYFGPGTRLTVT.

The rearrangement joins TRBV18 to TRBJ2-1; D is perhaps TRBD1 or TRBD2 (5 bases each). The length of the CDR3 is 13 residues. CDR1 and CDR2 from the germline V gene are KGHSH and LQKENI. Trimming pared 5 bases from V and 5 bases from J, leaving 10 bases between. CDR3 sequence (DNA): TGTGCCAGCTCAGGGGACCAAAACAATGAGCAGTTCTTC. Protein: CASSGDQNNEQFF.

This clonotype was seen a few times. V and J are TRBV20-1 and TRBJ1-1; no clear D. The ends were cut back, 1 base at V and 8 bases at J, with 8 bases in the middle. Germline V CDR1 and CDR2: DFQATT, SNEGSKA (reference sequence). This CDR3 spans 11 amino acids. CDR3 in DNA: TGCAGTGCTAGAGGAAACAGCGAAGCTTTCTTT. Its protein is CSARGNSEAFF.

V gene TRBV5-4 combines with J gene TRBJ2-1; TRBD2 matches at 14 bases. Germline V gene lookup returns CDR1 SGHNT and CDR2 YYREEE (reference sequence). CDR3 length: 16 amino acids. The V segment lost 0 bases and the J segment 8 bases; nucleotides outside the gene matches: 4. The DNA of the CDR3 is TGTGCCAGCAGCTTGGCGACTAGCGGGGGGGCCGATGAGCAGTTCTTC. The encoded protein is CASSLATSGGADEQFF.

The CDR3 here is CSARSRLAGRRDVYNEQFF. DNA of the CDR3: TGCAGTGCTAGAAGTAGACTAGCGGGACGCAGAGACGTGTACAATGAGCAGTTCTTC. The V call is TRBV20-1, the J call TRBJ2-1, with TRBD2 matching over 11 bases. V was pared by 2 bases and J by 4 bases, with 16 bases of the junction left unmatched. The CDR3 is 19 amino acids. CDR1 and CDR2 from the germline V gene are DFQATT and SNEGSKA (reference sequence).

This clonotype has at least ten counts. The V and J genes are TRBV29-1 and TRBJ2-1; TRBD2 matches at 9 bases. This CDR3 is built from 14 residues. Germline trimming cut 3 bases from V and 9 bases from J; bases unmatched to any gene: 9. The germline CDR1 and CDR2 sequences are SQVTM and ANQGSEA. The CDR3, as DNA: TGCAGCGTTGATGTTAGCGGGAGTATTGTTGAGCAGTTCTTC. Translated, it gives CSVDVSGSIVEQFF.

This clonotype has a handful of counts. V is TRBV20-1 and J is TRBJ2-1; 8 bases line up with TRBD1. CDR3 length: 12 residues. Germline V CDR1 and CDR2: DFQATT, SNEGSKA (reference sequence). Losses at the gene ends were 1 base for V and 13 bases for J; bases not matched to a gene: 6. This CDR3 is CSARVDREKQFF. CDR3 nucleotide sequence: TGCAGTGCTAGAGTGGACAGGGAGAAACAGTTCTTC.